This TCR beta chain was retrieved from a study of blood T cell repertoires in COVID-19 (dated by TCRdb to 2019 to 2021). In the study overall: The collaborator samples originated in the United States, Italy and Spain and spanned the acute and convalescent phases of COVID-19. The prospective study material was composed of cDNA or gDNA derived from T cells, B-cell-depleted T cells, or PBMCs. The dataset comprised deeply sampled blood TCRbeta repertoires from subjects exposed to, actively infected with, or recovered from COVID-19. The repertoires were released in a freely available public database meant as a resource for research on the immune response to SARS-CoV-2. Samples came from the ongoing ImmuneRACE study (first 160 participants) plus 1,254 subjects from 6 global collaborators. A de-identified subject ID, COVID-19 status, age in years and sex were almost always included in the sample metadata. HLA class I and class II types, where available, came from metadata supplied by the sample provider rather than from assay-based typing.

TCRbeta CDR3 regions were amplified from genomic DNA using the immunoSEQ Assay, a bias-controlled multiplex PCR. Concerning the study's data processing: Within the assay, amplification of reference gene primers was used to estimate how many nucleated cells each sample contained. Sequence reads were collapsed and filtered to measure the absolute abundance of every unique TCRbeta CDR3 rearrangement. For each sample, productive Simpson clonality was calculated as the square root of Simpson's diversity index over productive rearrangements. Here the immuneACCESS table is served through TCRdb, limited to in-frame sequences with V and J called. Missing clones are a known gap in these copies; in checked studies unresolved V genes cover under half, and the rest lacks a known reason. The V and J calls and the clone size are those of that table, but D and trimming were determined from the DNA. Here the sample has some 260,000 clones; roughly 87% occur a single time. More than 0.55% of the sample is held by the ten biggest clonotypes.

Comments on this clone: What this receptor recognizes is not known. Base qualities are missing; no much larger clone stands one base away.

Points the paper makes about the study in general: The quantity of clinical and demographic metadata differed by source and by participant and was supplied without curation.

The collaborating institutions used their own protocols to collect whole blood in K2EDTA tubes. For TCRbeta analysis, collaborator samples were shipped as frozen whole blood, as isolated PBMCs, or as DNA extracted from either sample type. What was sequenced was peripheral blood. The sequence was collected from a human donor in a cohort sampled during active COVID-19.

CDR3 protein: CASSYRPSPTYEQYF. The nucleotide sequence is TGTGCCAGCAGTTACAGGCCTAGCCCAACCTACGAGCAGTACTTC. The chain uses TRBV6-5 and TRBJ2-7; tentative D gene TRBD2, with 5 bases matching. Its CDR3 holds 15 amino acids, cysteine through phenylalanine. Here the CDR3 DNA is all that survives: 45 bases in frame from base 1. V sheds 2 bases and J sheds 2 bases, leaving 13 bases between their ends. The germline V gene encodes CDR1 MNHEY and CDR2 SVGAGI.